This T cell receptor (beta chain) was documented in a study of T cell responses to AZD1222 COVID-19 vaccine. TCRdb's copy holds only in-frame clones and misses some; the assay was immunoSEQ multiplex PCR. The table records over 150,000 clones, roughly 90% of them present only once. V trimming: 6 bases; J trimming: 8 bases; junction bases outside the gene matches: 11. The CDR3 contains 15 residues. Per the germline V gene, CDR1 is MDHEN and CDR2 is SYDVKM. This receptor was identified in an adult in good health. The sequenced sample was peripheral blood, obtained on day 0 of AZD1222 vaccination. The chain joins TRBV28 to TRBJ1-4; TRBD1 matches at 8 bases. DNA for the CDR3: TGTGCCAGCAGCTTTGAGGGGACAGGCACCGAAAAACTGTTTTTT. The encoded protein is CASSFEGTGTEKLFF.